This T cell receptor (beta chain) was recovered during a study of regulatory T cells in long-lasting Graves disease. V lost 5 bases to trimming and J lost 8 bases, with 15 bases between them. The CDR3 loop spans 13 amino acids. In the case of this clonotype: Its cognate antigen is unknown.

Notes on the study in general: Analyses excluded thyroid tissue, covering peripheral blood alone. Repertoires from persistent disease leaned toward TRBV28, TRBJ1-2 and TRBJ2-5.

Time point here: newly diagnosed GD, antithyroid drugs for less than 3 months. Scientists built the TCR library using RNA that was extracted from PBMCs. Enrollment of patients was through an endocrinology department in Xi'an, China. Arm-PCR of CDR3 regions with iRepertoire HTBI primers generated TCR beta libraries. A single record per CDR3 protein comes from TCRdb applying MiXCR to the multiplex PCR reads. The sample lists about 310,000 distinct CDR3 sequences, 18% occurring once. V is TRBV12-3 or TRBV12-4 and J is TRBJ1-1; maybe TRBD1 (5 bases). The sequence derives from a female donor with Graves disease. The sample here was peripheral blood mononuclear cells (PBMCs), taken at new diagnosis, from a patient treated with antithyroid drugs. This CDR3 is CASSGDAGREAFF. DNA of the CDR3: TGTGCCAGCAGTGGGGACGCAGGTAGGGAAGCTTTCTTT.